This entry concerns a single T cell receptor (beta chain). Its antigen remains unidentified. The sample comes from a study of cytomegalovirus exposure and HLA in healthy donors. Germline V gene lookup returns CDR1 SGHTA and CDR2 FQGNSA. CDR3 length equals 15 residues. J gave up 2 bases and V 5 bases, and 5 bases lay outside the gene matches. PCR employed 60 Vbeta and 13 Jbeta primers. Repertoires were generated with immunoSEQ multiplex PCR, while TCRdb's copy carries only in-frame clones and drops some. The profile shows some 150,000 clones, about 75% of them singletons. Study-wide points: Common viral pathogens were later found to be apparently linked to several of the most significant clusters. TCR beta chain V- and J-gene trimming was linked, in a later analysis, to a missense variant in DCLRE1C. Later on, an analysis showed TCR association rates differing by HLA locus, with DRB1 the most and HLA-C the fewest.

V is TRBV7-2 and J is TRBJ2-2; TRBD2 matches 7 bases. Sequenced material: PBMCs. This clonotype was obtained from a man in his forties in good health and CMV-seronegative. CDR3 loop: CASSLSGANTGELFF. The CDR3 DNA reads TGTGCCAGCAGCCTCAGCGGGGCAAACACCGGGGAGCTGTTTTTT.